These 26 T cell receptor beta chains were sequenced from one sample in a study of blood T cell repertoires in COVID-19. Clones were read by immunoSEQ multiplex PCR, and TCRdb kept only the in-frame ones, dropping some. This sample has some 220,000 clones, with around 81% found just once. Sequencing input: peripheral blood. The receptors were gathered from a human donor in a cohort sampled during active COVID-19.

V gene TRBV11-2 combines with J gene TRBJ1-4; no firm D call. CDR3 size: 16 residues. Trimming removed 3 bases at V and 2 bases at J, with 13 bases between. CDR1 is SGHAT, CDR2 FQNNGV, per germline. The CDR3 loop reads CASSFALGETNEKLFF. The CDR3 DNA follows: TGTGCCAGCAGCTTTGCATTGGGAGAGACTAATGAAAAACTGTTTTTT.

The gene calls are TRBV6-5 and TRBJ1-5; D unclear. Trimming removed 8 bases at V and 6 bases at J, with 17 bases between. The CDR3 sequence is 14 residues long. CDR1 is MNHEY and CDR2 is SVGAGI in the germline V gene. CDR3 residues: CASRLSGRGQPQHF. CDR3 bases: TGTGCCAGCCGCCTTAGCGGGAGAGGTCAGCCCCAGCATTTT.

This clone has a handful of counts. The chain uses TRBV7-9 and TRBJ1-1; D unresolved. This CDR3 region has 13 residues. Trimming removed 5 bases from V and 6 bases from J, with 13 bases in between. Germline V gene data show CDR1 as SEHNR and CDR2 as FQNEAQ (reference sequence). The CDR3 sequence: CASSPRLRAEAFF. The CDR3 region has the DNA TGTGCCAGCAGCCCCCGATTGAGAGCTGAAGCTTTCTTT.

This clone was found a few times. The chain has TRBV9 and TRBJ1-5; no clear D gene. Germline V gene data show CDR1 as SGDLS and CDR2 as YYNGEE. There are 13 residues in the CDR3. V lost 4 bases and J lost 11, with 16 bases in between. The DNA for the CDR3 is TGTGCCAGCAGCCCCGGAAATAGAGAGGCCCAGCATTTT. Residues: CASSPGNREAQHF.

The V gene is TRBV5-1, the J gene TRBJ1-1; maybe TRBD1 (6 bases). CDR3 length: 15 residues. CDR1 is SGHRS, CDR2 YFSETQ, per germline. The V gene lost 0 bases and the J gene lost 3 bases, with 12 bases spanning the gap. The CDR3 DNA reads TGCGCCAGCAGCTTGGGCGGGGGCTTTGACACTGAAGCTTTCTTT. Protein product: CASSLGGGFDTEAFF.

The V call is TRBV3-1 (or the pseudogene TRBV3-2), the J call TRBJ2-5; maybe TRBD2 (7 bases). The CDR3 totals 15 residues. Germline lookup yields CDR1 LGHDT and CDR2 YNNKEL (reference sequence). The germline V and J ends were trimmed by 0 bases and 7 bases, with 15 bases remaining between them. In nucleotides, the CDR3 is TGTGCCAGCAGCCAAGATTTTGTGGGAGGGGGGACCCAGTACTTC. This gives the protein CASSQDFVGGGTQYF.

V and J are TRBV10-3 and TRBJ2-7; possible D gene TRBD2, 5 bases. Per germline, CDR1 ENHRY and CDR2 SYGVKD. The CDR3 has 13 amino acids. Trimming shortened V by 8 bases and J by 0 bases, and 11 bases separated the two germline ends. As DNA, the CDR3 is TGTGCCATCCTAGACGGGGACTCCTACGAGCAGTACTTC. It codes for CAILDGDSYEQYF.

The gene calls are TRBV9 and TRBJ2-2; maybe TRBD2 (6 bases). This CDR3 is 16 amino acids long. The V gene's germline CDR1 is SGDLS and CDR2 YYNGEE. The V end lost 0 bases, the J end lost 3 bases, and 12 bases lay between the germline ends. CDR3 DNA: TGTGCCAGCAGCGTAGGCGCGGGGATTTACACCGGGGAGCTGTTTTTT. The encoded protein is CASSVGAGIYTGELFF.

The CDR3 loop is CASSLLALPKYNEQFF. Written as DNA, the CDR3 is TGTGCCAGCAGTTTATTGGCTCTCCCCAAATACAATGAGCAGTTCTTC. The J gene is TRBJ2-1, the V gene TRBV28; D gene unclear. Germline V CDR1 and CDR2: MDHEN, SYDVKM. Trimming cost V 1 base and J 4 bases, with 14 bases left between them. The CDR3 extends over 16 amino acids.

This chain links TRBV27 with TRBJ2-1; tentative D call: TRBD2 (5 bases). Germline CDR1 reads MNHEY; CDR2 reads SMNVEV (reference sequence). The CDR3 spans 13 residues. V was pared by 2 bases and J by 10 bases, with 12 bases between. The CDR3 sequence: CASSLRLLREQFF. CDR3 nucleotides: TGTGCCAGCAGTTTACGACTACTCAGGGAGCAGTTCTTC.

Only one count was recorded for this clone. The chain combines TRBV30 with TRBJ2-7; 8 bases are shared with TRBD1. V lost 4 bases, J lost 3 bases, and 8 bases stayed unmatched. The CDR3 sequence is 14 residues long. The germline CDR1 and CDR2 sequences are GTSNPN and SVGIG (reference sequence). As DNA, the CDR3 is TGTGCCTGGAAAAAGGACAGGGTGGGCTACGAGCAGTACTTC. Residues: CAWKKDRVGYEQYF.

The sample holds a few counts of this clone. This chain links TRBV2 with TRBJ1-4; tentatively, D is TRBD1 (5 bases). This CDR3 is 15 amino acids long. V lost 8 bases, J lost 3 bases, and 16 bases lay in between. The germline V gene encodes CDR1 SNHLY and CDR2 FYNNEI. This CDR3 is CASGGGGVANEKLFF. Written as DNA, the CDR3 is TGTGCCAGCGGGGGAGGAGGGGTAGCTAATGAAAAACTGTTTTTT.

The genes are TRBV11-2 and TRBJ2-1; possibly TRBD1 for D (6 bases). Trimming removed 5 bases from V and 16 bases from J, with 18 bases in between. This CDR3 has 12 amino acids. CDR1 SGHAT and CDR2 FQNNGV come from the germline V gene. Written as DNA, the CDR3 is TGTGCCAGCAGCCCCCCAGGGACAAGTAAATTCTTC. Residues: CASSPPGTSKFF.

V is TRBV5-1 and J is TRBJ2-7, with TRBD2 matching over 8 bases. CDR1 SGHRS and CDR2 YFSETQ come from the germline V gene. This CDR3 region has 15 residues. Trimming removed 4 bases from V and 0 bases from J; junction bases left unmatched: 6. This chain's CDR3 is CASSIPGTSSYEQYF. The CDR3 bases are TGCGCCAGCAGCATTCCCGGGACTAGCTCCTACGAGCAGTACTTC.

This chain joins TRBV24-1 and TRBJ2-1; 12 bases fit TRBD2. V lost 3 bases and J lost 3; bases outside the gene matches: 5. The CDR3 consists of 17 residues. Germline values: CDR1 KGHDR, CDR2 SFDVKD. The CDR3 DNA sequence: TGTGCCACCAGTGATCCTGGACTAGCGGGGTTCTACAATGAGCAGTTCTTC. This encodes CATSDPGLAGFYNEQFF.

The chain uses TRBV28 and TRBJ2-7, with TRBD1 identical over 7 bases. The CDR3 has 17 residues. In germline, CDR1 is MDHEN, CDR2 SYDVKM. The V and J ends lost 6 bases and 2 bases, in that order; junction bases with no gene match: 16. The CDR3 nucleotides read TGTGCCAGCAGCCTAGCCTCCGACAGGGATGCCCCCTACGAGCAGTACTTC. It translates to CASSLASDRDAPYEQYF.

As regards this clone: Different DNA sequences within this sample yield the same CDR3. In DNA, the CDR3 is TGTGCCAGCTCACCCTCAGCAGATACGCAGTATTTT. Translating it yields CASSPSADTQYF. V usage is TRBV18 and J usage is TRBJ2-3; D unresolved. V lost 3 bases, J lost 4 bases, and 5 bases lay in between. This CDR3 comprises 12 residues. CDR1 and CDR2 (germline): KGHSH, LQKENI.

CDR3: CASSLDGGLSTDTQYF. The CDR3 DNA sequence: TGTGCCAGCAGCTTAGATGGTGGACTCAGCACAGATACGCAGTATTTT. The rearrangement links TRBV7-2 to TRBJ2-3; tentative D call: TRBD2 (5 bases). CDR3 length equals 16 residues. V lost 1 base, J lost 0 bases, and 11 bases lay in between. Germline V CDR1 and CDR2: SGHTA, FQGNSA.

The chain employs TRBV7-2 and TRBJ2-3; TRBD2 aligns across 8 bases. V shed 1 base and J 5 bases; nucleotides not matched to a gene: 8. The CDR3 has 16 residues. From germline, CDR1 is SGHTA and CDR2 FQGNSA. The CDR3 here is CASSLVTGGPGDTQYF. CDR3 DNA sequence: TGTGCCAGCAGCTTAGTCACGGGGGGGCCAGGAGATACGCAGTATTTT.

The chain couples TRBV18 to TRBJ1-1; D unresolved. Trimming left V 5 bases short and J 3 bases short, with 7 bases between. CDR3 size: 12 residues. From germline, CDR1 is KGHSH and CDR2 LQKENI. The CDR3 sequence is CASSMSYTEAFF. CDR3 bases: TGTGCCAGCTCAATGTCCTACACTGAAGCTTTCTTT.

The chain is built from TRBV4-3 and TRBJ1-4; 10 bases map to TRBD1. Germline V gives CDR1 LGHNA, CDR2 YSLEER. Trimming cost V 0 bases and J 4 bases; bases outside gene matches: 8. The CDR3 runs 18 residues. CDR3 region: CASSQERDRGLINEKLFF. As DNA, the CDR3 is TGCGCCAGCAGCCAAGAACGGGACAGGGGCCTGATTAATGAAAAACTGTTTTTT.

This chain joins TRBV7-8 and TRBJ2-2, with D uncertain. This CDR3 has 12 amino acids. Germline V lookup: CDR1 SGHVS, CDR2 FQNEAQ. V lost 5 bases and J 8 bases, leaving 9 bases between the germline ends. The CDR3 loop reads CASSPQAGELFF. In DNA, the CDR3 is TGTGCCAGCAGCCCTCAGGCGGGGGAGCTGTTTTTT.

On this clone itself: Sequence at one end of the junction differs from germline and may be a read error. J is TRBJ2-7 and V is TRBV29-1; the D is unclear. The germline V gene encodes CDR1 SQVTM and CDR2 ANQGSEA. This CDR3 comprises 12 residues. DNA for the CDR3: TGCAGCGTGGAAGACGGGTCCTACGAGCAGTACTTC. Encoded protein: CSVEDGSYEQYF.

CDR3 sequence (DNA): TGTGCCAGCAGCTATCCAGGGGGGTACGAGCAGTACTTC. Encoded protein: CASSYPGGYEQYF. The V and J genes are TRBV3-1 (or the pseudogene TRBV3-2) and TRBJ2-7; TRBD1 might be the D (7 bases). Germline CDR1 and CDR2: LGHDT and YNNKEL (reference sequence). With 5 bases removed from V and 4 bases from J, the gap between germline ends came to 12 bases. The CDR3 consists of 13 residues.

This chain links TRBV5-1 with TRBJ2-5; TRBD2 matches at 8 bases. V trimming: 5 bases; J trimming: 2 bases; junction bases outside the gene matches: 8. CDR3 length: 15 residues. Germline-derived CDR1 and CDR2 are SGHRS and YFSETQ. CDR3 sequence reads: CASSWALADQETQYF. CDR3 nucleotides: TGCGCCAGCAGTTGGGCACTAGCGGATCAAGAGACCCAGTACTTC.

The gene calls are TRBV5-1 and TRBJ1-4; D is unresolved. This CDR3 region has 14 residues. Germline loops: CDR1 SGHRS, CDR2 YFSETQ. With 7 bases removed from V and 8 bases from J, the gap between germline ends came to 18 bases. The chain's CDR3 is CASSHGDLVEKLFF. The CDR3 bases are TGCGCCAGCTCCCACGGGGATCTCGTAGAAAAACTGTTTTTT.